Following are 21 T cell receptor beta chains from one sample sequenced in a study of graft-versus-host responses after intestinal transplantation. No antigens are known for them. Some clones are missing from TCRdb's copy, which holds only in-frame ones; the method was immunoSEQ multiplex PCR. The sample holds 38,000 or so clones, 85% to 95% seen once. This material consisted of unstimulated CD8+ T cells sorted from spleen or lymph node cells, taken before transplant. The source of these receptors is a human donor who was the organ donor for an intestinal transplant.

V and J are TRBV7-8 and TRBJ2-5, with a weak D call TRBD2 (5 bases). The CDR3 is 14 residues long. Looked up from germline, CDR1 is SGHVS and CDR2 is FQNEAQ. The V end was cut by 0 bases, the J end by 7 bases, with 12 bases between. The CDR3 protein is CASSLAERVATQYF. DNA for the CDR3: TGTGCCAGCAGCTTAGCGGAGAGGGTCGCGACCCAGTACTTC.

The V gene is TRBV27, the J gene TRBJ2-1; unclear D gene. Trimming took off 2 bases at V and 4 bases at J, with 6 bases between the two ends. Germline V gives CDR1 MNHEY, CDR2 SMNVEV (reference sequence). There are 13 residues in the CDR3. Here the CDR3 reads CASSLGDYNEQFF. The CDR3 nucleotides are TGTGCCAGCAGTTTAGGGGATTACAATGAGCAGTTCTTC.

The chain combines TRBV4-1 with TRBJ2-1, with 9 positions matching TRBD1. The germline CDR1 and CDR2 sequences are MGHRA and YSYEKL. The CDR3 spans 19 residues. V was clipped by 0 bases and J by 5 bases; unmatched bases: 14. The CDR3 DNA reads as TGCGCCAGCAGCCAAGATTCCGTCCGGGACAGGGAAGTTGACAATGAGCAGTTCTTC. This codes for CASSQDSVRDREVDNEQFF.

The J gene is TRBJ2-1, the V gene TRBV18, with TRBD2 matching over 9 bases. The CDR3 is made up of 15 amino acids. Germline-derived CDR1 and CDR2 are KGHSH and LQKENI. With 1 base clipped from V and 5 bases from J, the junction kept 3 bases outside the gene matches. CDR3 sequence (DNA): TGTGCCAGCTCACCACTTAGCGGGGGACACAATGAGCAGTTCTTC. Protein sequence: CASSPLSGGHNEQFF.

The rearrangement uses TRBV4-1 and TRBJ2-2; 8 positions agree with TRBD1. Germline values: CDR1 MGHRA, CDR2 YSYEKL. The trim removed 0 bases at V and 2 bases at J, leaving 5 bases unmatched. This CDR3 contains 17 residues. The CDR3 nucleotides read TGCGCCAGCAGCCAAGATTCGGCAGGGGGCAACACCGGGGAGCTGTTTTTT. This translates into CASSQDSAGGNTGELFF.

V gene TRBV4-1 combines with J gene TRBJ2-7; D perhaps matches TRBD2 (5 bases). CDR1 is MGHRA and CDR2 is YSYEKL in the germline V gene. The CDR3 runs 14 residues. The ends were cut back, 1 base at V and 2 bases at J, with 9 bases in the middle. In DNA form, the CDR3 reads TGCGCCAGCAGCCAAGCAAGCGGTCCCTACGAGCAGTACTTC. Translating it yields CASSQASGPYEQYF.

The chain recombines TRBV7-3 with TRBJ2-3, with 8 bases that match TRBD2. The germline V gene has CDR1 SGHTA and CDR2 FQGTGA. V trimming: 2 bases; J trimming: 5 bases; junction bases outside the gene matches: 6. There are 15 residues in the CDR3. CDR3 DNA sequence: TGTGCCAGCAGCTTACTAGACGGGGGGGAAGATACGCAGTATTTT. Residues: CASSLLDGGEDTQYF. Together with reference TRBV7-3 and TRBJ2-3, the CDR3 gives the full variable domain: GAGVSQTPSNKVTEKGKYVELRCDPISGHTALYWYRQSLGQGPEFLIYFQGTGAADDSGLPNDRFFAVRPEGSVSTLKIQRTERGDSAVYLCASSLLDGGEDTQYFGPGTRLTVL.

The chain employs TRBV5-6 and TRBJ2-4; D may be TRBD1 (5 bases). Per germline, CDR1 SGHDT and CDR2 YYEEEE. The CDR3 has 15 residues. Trimming cost V 3 bases and J 7 bases, with 17 bases left between them. CDR3 in DNA: TGTGCCAGCAGCTACAACAGGTTATCGGGTAACATTCAGTACTTC. Its translation is CASSYNRLSGNIQYF.

The chain combines TRBV10-2 with TRBJ2-5, with D possibly TRBD1 on 5 matching bases. With 2 bases removed from V and 4 bases from J, the gap between germline ends came to 17 bases. The CDR3 sequence is 16 residues long. The germline gives CDR1 WSHSY, CDR2 SAAADI. The CDR3 sequence is CASSEGALRFGETQYF. CDR3 DNA sequence: TGCGCCAGCAGTGAGGGGGCGCTGAGGTTTGGAGAGACCCAGTACTTC.

The gene calls are TRBV11-2 and TRBJ2-5; D may match TRBD1 or TRBD2 (5 bases each). There are 14 residues in the CDR3. Trimming removed 4 bases at V and 5 bases at J, with 14 bases between. Germline V gives CDR1 SGHAT, CDR2 FQNNGV. This chain's CDR3 is CASSSAGRWETQYF. CDR3 in DNA: TGTGCCAGCAGCTCGGCAGGGAGATGGGAGACCCAGTACTTC.

The rearrangement links TRBV7-8 to TRBJ2-7; TRBD1 or TRBD2 may be the D gene (5 bases each). The V gene lost 1 base and the J gene lost 3 bases, with 10 bases spanning the gap. The CDR3 contains 14 residues. The germline V gene encodes CDR1 SGHVS and CDR2 FQNEAQ. In nucleotides, the CDR3 is TGTGCCAGCAGCTTAGTGCCGGGGCTCTACGAGCAGTACTTC. Amino acid sequence: CASSLVPGLYEQYF.

The chain couples TRBV4-1 to TRBJ1-4; D gene unclear. The CDR3 loop spans 15 amino acids. Germline assignment: CDR1 MGHRA and CDR2 YSYEKL. V lost 1 base to trimming and J lost 5 bases, with 11 bases between them. CDR3 DNA sequence: TGCGCCAGCAGCCAAGGGGCAACTGTGAATGAAAAACTGTTTTTT. Encoded protein: CASSQGATVNEKLFF.

V and J are TRBV7-9 and TRBJ2-3; TRBD2 matches at 10 bases. V was pared by 3 bases and J by 5 bases, with 8 bases of the junction left unmatched. The CDR3 runs 16 residues. The V gene's germline CDR1 is SEHNR and CDR2 FQNEAQ (reference sequence). The CDR3 spells CASSFPSGGAGDTQYF. CDR3 DNA sequence: TGTGCCAGCAGCTTTCCAAGCGGGGGGGCTGGAGATACGCAGTATTTT.

This rearrangement joins TRBV11-3 to TRBJ2-3, with D possibly matching TRBD1 (5 bases). CDR1 is SGHNT, CDR2 YENEEA, per germline. The length of the CDR3 is 13 residues. The ends were cut back, 4 bases at V and 2 bases at J, with 7 bases in the middle. CDR3 region: CASSSDNTDTQYF. In DNA, the CDR3 is TGTGCCAGCAGCTCGGACAACACAGATACGCAGTATTTT.

The chain has TRBV6-6 and TRBJ1-2; 7 nucleotides match TRBD1. The J segment lost 6 bases and the V segment lost 8 bases, leaving 9 bases of the junction unmatched. The CDR3 is 13 residues long. Germline V gives CDR1 MNHNY, CDR2 SVGAGI (reference sequence). Here the CDR3 reads CASAGSDRHGYTF. The DNA for the CDR3 is TGTGCCAGCGCTGGATCGGACAGGCATGGCTACACCTTC.

This chain connects TRBV6-5 to TRBJ1-2; the D gene is possibly TRBD1 (5 bases). Between the trimmed V and J ends, which lost 0 bases and 8 bases, there was a span of 13 bases. Looked up from germline, CDR1 is MNHEY and CDR2 is SVGAGI. This CDR3 is built from 14 residues. The CDR3 nucleotides read TGTGCCAGCAGTTACTCTCGGGGGAGCGAAGGCTACACCTTC. Translating gives CASSYSRGSEGYTF.

The chain is built from TRBV7-8 and TRBJ2-7; 9 nucleotides line up with TRBD2. Germline V CDR1 and CDR2: SGHVS, FQNEAQ. The CDR3 spans 16 residues. V shed 0 bases and J 4 bases; nucleotides not matched to a gene: 7. CDR3 region: CASSLAPASGDYEQYF. The CDR3 DNA reads as TGTGCCAGCAGCTTAGCGCCGGCTAGCGGGGATTACGAGCAGTACTTC.

The chain couples TRBV7-9 to TRBJ1-6, with a tentative D call TRBD1 (6 bases). This CDR3 has 16 amino acids. The germline V gene encodes CDR1 SEHNR and CDR2 FQNEAQ (reference sequence). V was cut by 6 bases and J by 3 bases, with 15 bases left in between. The CDR3 sequence: CASRPLGQFYNSPLHF. As DNA, the CDR3 is TGTGCCAGCAGGCCTCTTGGACAGTTCTATAATTCACCCCTCCACTTT.

This chain connects TRBV4-1 to TRBJ2-1; 14 nucleotides agree with TRBD2. There are 17 residues in the CDR3. V lost 1 base, J lost 9 bases, and 8 bases stayed unmatched. Germline V gives CDR1 MGHRA, CDR2 YSYEKL. CDR3 sequence (DNA): TGCGCCAGCAGCCAAGTCCGACTAGCGGGGGGGCCGGCTGAGCAGTTCTTC. It codes for CASSQVRLAGGPAEQFF.

The genes are TRBV4-1 and TRBJ2-7; D is unclear. This CDR3 contains 15 residues. V was pared by 0 bases and J by 3 bases, with 12 bases between. Germline V CDR1 and CDR2: MGHRA, YSYEKL. CDR3 DNA: TGCGCCAGCAGCCAAGATCCGCAAACAGACTACGAGCAGTACTTC. It codes for CASSQDPQTDYEQYF.

V and J are TRBV19 and TRBJ1-1; D might be TRBD1 (6 bases). From germline, CDR1 is LNHDA and CDR2 SQIVND (reference sequence). The CDR3 extends over 15 amino acids. The V end lost 7 bases, the J end lost 2 bases, and 17 bases lay between the germline ends. The CDR3: CASKVGSGGNTEAFF. CDR3 nucleotides: TGTGCCAGTAAAGTCGGGTCGGGGGGCAACACTGAAGCTTTCTTT.